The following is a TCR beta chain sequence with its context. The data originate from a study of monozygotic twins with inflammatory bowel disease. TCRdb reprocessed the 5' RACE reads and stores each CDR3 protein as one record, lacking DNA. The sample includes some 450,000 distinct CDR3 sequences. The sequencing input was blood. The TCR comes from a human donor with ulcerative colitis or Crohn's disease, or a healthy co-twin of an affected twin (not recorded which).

This CDR3 reads CASSFQGISGETQYF. V usage is TRBV5-1 and J usage is TRBJ2-5; TCRdb reports TRBD1, a call that lacks DNA to check it against. The germline gives CDR1 SGHRS, CDR2 YFSETQ. The CDR3 loop spans 15 amino acids.